This T cell receptor (beta chain) was captured in a study of cytomegalovirus exposure and HLA in healthy donors. Overall study findings and caveats: Associated with HLA alleles at 0.05 false discovery rate in a later analysis were 15,000 to 20,000 TCR beta sequences. DRB1 showed the most TCR associations and HLA-C the fewest in a later analysis, as rates varied by HLA locus. Previous analysis showed most TCR beta V segments were productive about 90% or about 30% of the time.

For this clone: Antigen specificity is unknown.

PCR employed 60 Vbeta and 13 Jbeta primers. Repertoires were generated with immunoSEQ multiplex PCR, while TCRdb's copy carries only in-frame clones and drops some. The profile shows about 140,000 clones, about 86% of them singletons. Germline assignment: CDR1 MNHEY and CDR2 SMNVEV (reference sequence). The length of the CDR3 is 15 residues. V lost 5 bases, J lost 2 bases, and 15 bases lay in between. Donors in the study were healthy people who gave bone marrow. The receptor's source is a woman in her 30s in good health and CMV-seronegative. The chain combines TRBV27 with TRBJ1-1, with a weak D call TRBD1 (6 bases). Sequencing used PBMCs. The CDR3 is CASSPAPQGNTEAFF. CDR3 coding DNA: TGTGCCAGCAGTCCGGCCCCACAGGGAAACACTGAAGCTTTCTTT.